Reported below is one TCR beta chain. The antigen remains undetermined. Documented treatment: approximately 9-day PBMC culture with coronavirus spike peptide pools or control peptides (ViraFEST assay). ViraFEST used peptide pools to expand antigen-specific T cells, then sequenced TCRs. The data belong to a study of vaccination and CD4 T cells after COVID-19. Background on the study: Nasal swab PCR detected SARS-CoV-2 in convalescent patients, who comprised about nine mild cases and one severe case. Post-vaccine sample collection happened at a median of approximately 77 days after dose two, ranging 14 to 241.

An Oncomine TCR Beta short-read assay was used to sequence the DNA from cultured CD4+ T cells. MiXCR, applied by TCRdb to the PCR reads, yields one record per CDR3 protein. The sample lists approximately 20,000 distinct CDR3 sequences, around 42% seen once, with 2.5% to 3.5% in the top ten. The clonotype was recovered from a human donor who had recovered from COVID-19. The starting material was CD4+ T cells from blood, cultured in vitro, obtained after SARS-CoV-2 vaccination.

CDR3 amino acids: CSARTDRGYGYTF. The DNA of the CDR3 is TGCAGTGCTAGAACCGACAGGGGGTATGGCTACACCTTC. The chain uses TRBV20-1 and TRBJ1-2; TRBD1 agrees at 9 bases. V dropped 2 bases and J dropped 5; count of bases not matched to a gene: 3. CDR3 length equals 13 residues. From germline, CDR1 is DFQATT and CDR2 SNEGSKA (reference sequence).